This TCR beta chain was profiled in a study of early T cells in non-severe SARS-CoV-2 infection. Study as a whole: Sequencing targeted bulk RNA from unsorted whole blood, leaving chains unpaired. Whole-study findings and limits: Matching against VDJdb likely underestimated virus-specific expansions, favoring anti-spike CD8.

A word on this clonotype: What it binds is unknown.

Molecules of cDNA were individually given unique molecular identifiers that were attached to them. TCRdb processed the 5' RACE reads anew with MiXCR; each CDR3 protein has one entry. The table includes around 81,000 distinct CDR3 sequences, more than 13% detected once. Germline values: CDR1 SEHNR, CDR2 FQNEAQ (reference sequence). The CDR3 runs 12 residues. V was pared by 10 bases and J by 1 base, with 11 bases between. Sequencing was done on a sample of whole blood. This TCR came from an adult who was a healthcare worker with PCR-confirmed SARS-CoV-2 infection or an uninfected control (not recorded which). V usage is TRBV7-9 and J usage is TRBJ2-7; TRBD2 might be the D (6 bases). CDR3 residues: CATGDGSYEQYF. DNA of the CDR3: TGTGCCACGGGGGACGGATCCTACGAGCAGTACTTC.